What follows are 21 T cell receptor beta chains derived from one specimen sequenced in a study of blood T cell repertoires in COVID-19. The protocol was immunoSEQ multiplex PCR, while the TCRdb copy is restricted to in-frame clones and leaves out a portion. In the table there are 12,000 to 15,000 clones, about 91% of which are singletons. Sequenced: peripheral blood. These receptor sequences come from a human donor in a cohort sampled during active COVID-19.

The gene calls are TRBV20-1 and TRBJ1-6, with D uncertain. V dropped 3 bases and J dropped 3 bases, with 12 bases sitting between them. Looked up from germline, CDR1 is DFQATT and CDR2 is SNEGSKA (reference sequence). The CDR3 spans 15 residues. The CDR3 DNA is TGCAGTGCTAGTAGGTCGTCTAGCTATAATTCACCCCTCCACTTT. As protein: CSASRSSSYNSPLHF.

The rearrangement joins TRBV7-2 to TRBJ2-7; D uncertain. Germline V CDR1 and CDR2: SGHTA, FQGNSA. This CDR3 comprises 11 residues. Trimming took 5 bases from V and 3 from J, leaving 5 bases between them. The CDR3 reads CASSPNYEQYF. CDR3 nucleotides: TGTGCCAGCAGCCCCAACTACGAGCAGTACTTC.

The CDR3 nucleotides read TGTGCCAGCAGTTACCTGTCGTCCTACAATGAGCAGTTCTTC. Translated, it gives CASSYLSSYNEQFF. The V call is TRBV6-5, the J call TRBJ2-1, with D uncertain. Deletions cut 2 bases from V and 1 base from J, with 6 bases between. In germline, CDR1 is MNHEY, CDR2 SVGAGI. This CDR3 comprises 14 residues.

The rearrangement joins TRBV5-1 to TRBJ2-1, with TRBD1 matching 8 bases. This CDR3 is built from 15 residues. Trimming cost V 0 bases and J 1 base; bases outside gene matches: 0. Germline V CDR1 and CDR2: SGHRS, YFSETQ. For the CDR3, the DNA is TGCGCCAGCAGCTTGGACAGGGGGTCCTACAATGAGCAGTTCTTC. Translated, it gives CASSLDRGSYNEQFF.

This chain links TRBV5-6 with TRBJ2-7; D may be TRBD2 (6 bases). V lost 4 bases and J lost 3, with 17 bases in between. Germline assignment: CDR1 SGHDT and CDR2 YYEEEE. The CDR3 totals 15 residues. CDR3 sequence: CASSTGGGGSYEQYF. The CDR3 DNA reads as TGTGCCAGCAGCACTGGGGGAGGCGGAAGCTACGAGCAGTACTTC. Complete variable domain (other parts from reference TRBV5-6 and TRBJ2-7): DAGVTQSPTHLIKTRGQQVTLRCSPKSGHDTVSWYQQALGQGPQFIFQYYEEEERQRGNFPDRFSGHQFPNYSSELNVNALLLGDSALYLCASSTGGGGSYEQYFGPGTRLTVT.

This clone appeared once. The chain carries TRBV9 and TRBJ2-5; 8 bases fit TRBD2. The CDR3 contains 17 residues. Unmatched junction bases numbered 13, after V lost 3 bases and J lost 3 bases. Germline V gene data show CDR1 as SGDLS and CDR2 as YYNGEE. CDR3: CASSGQGLPGGKETQYF. The CDR3 DNA follows: TGTGCCAGCAGCGGGCAGGGTCTTCCGGGAGGGAAAGAGACCCAGTACTTC. The complete variable domain, with remaining parts taken from reference TRBV9 and TRBJ2-5, reads DSGVTQTPKHLITATGQRVTLRCSPRSGDLSVYWYQQSLDQGLQFLIQYYNGEERAKGNILERFSAQQFPDLHSELNLSSLELGDSALYFCASSGQGLPGGKETQYFGPGTRLLVL.

V gene TRBV7-3 combines with J gene TRBJ1-5; 8 nucleotides align to TRBD1. Looked up from germline, CDR1 is SGHTA and CDR2 is FQGTGA. The CDR3 extends over 15 amino acids. V lost 5 bases, J lost 4 bases, and 7 bases stayed unmatched. Here the CDR3 DNA reads TGTGCCAGCAGCCCCGGGACAGGCCCGAATCAGCCCCAGCATTTT. Translation gives CASSPGTGPNQPQHF.

The J gene is TRBJ2-1, the V gene TRBV27, with 12 bases aligning to TRBD1. CDR1 is MNHEY, CDR2 SMNVEV, per germline (reference sequence). This CDR3 contains 16 residues. V was pared by 0 bases and J by 9 bases, with 6 bases of the junction left unmatched. In nucleotides, the CDR3 is TGTGCCAGCAGTTTATCGCAGGGACAGGGGGCGAGTGAGCAGTTCTTC. It translates to CASSLSQGQGASEQFF.

This sequence joins TRBV29-1 and TRBJ2-3, with 11 nucleotides matching TRBD2. Looked up from germline, CDR1 is SQVTM and CDR2 is ANQGSEA. Trimming took 7 bases from V and 1 from J; bases not matched to a gene: 4. The CDR3 has 14 amino acids. CDR3 region: CSGGLAGRTDTQYF. The CDR3 nucleotides read TGCAGCGGCGGACTAGCGGGTCGCACAGATACGCAGTATTTT.

This chain links TRBV9 with TRBJ2-7; 8 bases map to TRBD1. The trim removed 2 bases at V and 4 bases at J, leaving 8 bases unmatched. This CDR3 is 15 amino acids long. CDR1 SGDLS and CDR2 YYNGEE come from the germline V gene. CDR3 sequence: CASSVGGRQGYEQYF. CDR3 coding DNA: TGTGCCAGCAGCGTCGGAGGGAGACAGGGGTACGAGCAGTACTTC.

In its sample, this clone was seen once. The chain joins TRBV6-6 to TRBJ2-3; D not certain. The CDR3 contains 13 residues. Germline CDR1 reads MNHNY; CDR2 reads SVGAGI (reference sequence). V was cut by 6 bases and J by 1 base, with 8 bases left in between. CDR3 sequence reads: CASRYEGTDTQYF. Here the CDR3 DNA reads TGTGCCAGCAGGTACGAGGGCACAGATACGCAGTATTTT.

V is TRBV15 and J is TRBJ2-2; D is possibly TRBD2 (5 bases). Germline V gene lookup returns CDR1 LNHNV and CDR2 YYDKDF (reference sequence). The CDR3 loop spans 16 amino acids. V was shortened by 3 bases and J by 5 bases, with 16 bases between the two germline ends. CDR3 bases: TGTGCCACCAGCAGGCATCGGGGTCGGGGAACCGGGGAGCTGTTTTTT. Translated: CATSRHRGRGTGELFF.

The chain has TRBV28 and TRBJ1-3; weak D call: TRBD1 (5 bases). Trimming stripped 6 bases from V and 0 bases from J, with 15 bases between. Germline CDR1 is MDHEN and CDR2 is SYDVKM. The CDR3 loop spans 16 amino acids. CDR3 region: CASSPAGQSSGNTIYF. The CDR3 DNA reads as TGTGCCAGCAGCCCCGCGGGGCAGTCCTCTGGAAACACCATATATTTT.

The chain has TRBV18 and TRBJ2-2, with TRBD2 identical over 14 bases. CDR1 KGHSH and CDR2 LQKENI come from the germline V gene. The junction had 5 bases not matched to a gene; V was cut back by 0 bases and J by 5 bases. The CDR3 length is 18 residues. The CDR3 DNA sequence: TGTGCCAGCTCACCACCGGGACTAGCGGGAGAAGGGACCGGGGAGCTGTTTTTT. As protein: CASSPPGLAGEGTGELFF.

The CDR3 loop reads CASSLPGREEQFF. The CDR3 nucleotides are TGCGCCAGCAGCTTGCCGGGGAGGGAAGAGCAGTTCTTC. The chain has TRBV5-1 and TRBJ2-1, with TRBD2 matching 7 bases. The J segment lost 10 bases and the V segment lost 1 base, leaving 5 bases of the junction unmatched. Germline V lookup: CDR1 SGHRS, CDR2 YFSETQ. The CDR3 length is 13 residues. The full variable domain, with the rest looked up from reference TRBV5-1 and TRBJ2-1, is KAGVTQTPRYLIKTRGQQVTLSCSPISGHRSVSWYQQTPGQGLQFLFEYFSETQRNKGNFPGRFSGRQFSNSRSEMNVSTLELGDSALYLCASSLPGREEQFFGPGTRLTVL.

A few counts support this clone. The chain uses TRBV6-2 or TRBV6-3 and TRBJ2-5; D may be TRBD2 (7 bases). V lost 0 bases and J 3 bases, leaving 26 bases between the germline ends. CDR3 length: 20 residues. The V gene's germline CDR1 is MNHEY and CDR2 SVGEGT. CDR3 sequence reads: CASSYSIKEAQGGGEETQYF. The CDR3 DNA reads as TGTGCCAGCAGTTACTCGATCAAAGAGGCCCAGGGAGGGGGAGAAGAGACCCAGTACTTC.

This clone has only a few counts. The chain links TRBV5-1 to TRBJ1-6; D unclear. Between the trimmed V and J ends, which lost 0 bases and 6 bases, there was a span of 10 bases. CDR1 is SGHRS, CDR2 YFSETQ, per germline. The CDR3 length is 15 residues. The CDR3 region is CASSLDSGSNSPLHF. The CDR3 bases are TGCGCCAGCAGCTTGGACAGTGGGAGTAATTCACCCCTCCACTTT.

The rearrangement uses TRBV10-3 and TRBJ2-3, with D possibly TRBD2 on 6 matching bases. Trimming removed 11 bases from V and 3 bases from J, with 15 bases in between. Germline-derived CDR1 and CDR2 are ENHRY and SYGVKD. The CDR3 consists of 13 residues. Here the CDR3 DNA reads TGTGCCTCCGGGAGCGAGAGTACAGATACGCAGTATTTT. It yields the protein CASGSESTDTQYF.

The chain joins TRBV18 to TRBJ2-5, with D maybe TRBD2 (7 bases). CDR1 and CDR2 from the germline V gene are KGHSH and LQKENI. The ends were cut back, 5 bases at V and 5 bases at J, with 21 bases in the middle. The CDR3 runs 16 residues. CDR3 in DNA: TGTGCCAGCTCATCCGCGGGGGCTTCGAGGACCGAGACCCAGTACTTC. It yields the protein CASSSAGASRTETQYF.

This clone has more than one count but fewer than ten. The gene calls are TRBV7-8 and TRBJ1-5; D remains ambiguous. Germline V gives CDR1 SGHVS, CDR2 FQNEAQ. The CDR3 length is 15 residues. V was clipped by 1 base and J by 6 bases, with 13 bases between them. The CDR3 reads CASSLGRLLAQPQHF. The DNA of the CDR3 is TGTGCCAGCAGCTTAGGCAGGCTACTTGCTCAGCCCCAGCATTTT.

This clone occurred once. This chain joins TRBV11-2 and TRBJ2-7; D is uncertain. The CDR3 loop spans 11 amino acids. CDR1 and CDR2 from the germline V gene are SGHAT and FQNNGV. V was pared by 5 bases and J by 6 bases, with 8 bases between. CDR3 region: CASSRVREQYF. CDR3 bases: TGTGCCAGCAGCCGTGTTCGCGAGCAGTACTTC.